These T cell receptor beta chains were read from a single sample in a study of CD8+CD57+ T cells in acquired aplastic anemia. One entry per CDR3 protein, called by TCRdb with MiXCR from the reads. The sample records some 290,000 distinct CDR3 sequences, approximately 56% being singletons. Specimen: sorted CD4+, CD8+, or CD8+CD57+ T cells (not recorded which) from PBMCs. The receptors were sampled from a human donor with severe aplastic anemia or a healthy control (not recorded which). CDR3s include the opening cysteine and the closing phenylalanine or tryptophan.

j_call: TRBJ2-5
v_call: TRBV28
cdr3_aa: CASSSRRGGFTETQYF

j_call: TRBJ2-3
v_call: TRBV7-9
cdr3_aa: CASSLSGGHTDTQYF

j_call: TRBJ2-6
v_call: TRBV12-3/TRBV12-4
cdr3_aa: CASSLWGANVLTF

j_call: TRBJ2-7
v_call: TRBV20-1
cdr3_aa: CSAPGLAGGGPYEQYF

j_call: TRBJ2-1
v_call: TRBV6-5
cdr3_aa: CASSFAGLSSNEQFF

j_call: TRBJ1-2
v_call: TRBV7-2
cdr3_aa: CASSFLAVANYGYTF

j_call: TRBJ2-7
v_call: TRBV20-1
cdr3_aa: CSATSTLSSYEQYF

j_call: TRBJ2-7
v_call: TRBV5-1
cdr3_aa: CASSTGTGGYEQYF

j_call: TRBJ2-4
v_call: TRBV5-8
cdr3_aa: CASSQDGGLNIQYF

j_call: TRBJ1-6
v_call: TRBV27
cdr3_aa: CASSFRGFYNSPLHF

j_call: TRBJ2-2
v_call: TRBV15
cdr3_aa: CATSREANTGELFF

j_call: TRBJ1-5
v_call: TRBV20-1
cdr3_aa: CSARVGRSGNQPQHF

j_call: TRBJ2-7
v_call: TRBV7-8
cdr3_aa: CASSSVTGSYYEQYF

j_call: TRBJ1-4
v_call: TRBV19
cdr3_aa: CASWDREEGKLFF

j_call: TRBJ1-2
v_call: TRBV12-3/TRBV12-4
cdr3_aa: CASSSQGVGYTF

j_call: TRBJ1-2
v_call: TRBV29-1
cdr3_aa: CSVDDKAHYGYTF